This T cell receptor (beta chain) was identified during a study of blood T cell repertoires in COVID-19. The overall study: Sites across the United States, Italy and Spain contributed samples from acute and convalescent COVID-19. Nucleic acid was either cDNA or gDNA, and it came from T cells, B-cell-depleted T cells, or PBMCs.

Original data processing: Scientists estimated how many nucleated cells there were by amplifying reference gene primers. Assay: immunoSEQ multiplex PCR; the TCRdb copy retains only in-frame clones and omits some. V, J and clone size were drawn from that table, and D and trimming were deduced from the DNA. The sample has approximately 300,000 clones, approximately 85% seen once. The specimen was peripheral blood. This clonotype originated in a woman between 45 and 65 years old with acute or convalescent COVID-19.

CDR3 nucleotides: TGCGCCAGCAGCGTAGACAGGGTCTACACCTTC. This encodes CASSVDRVYTF. The chain joins TRBV5-1 to TRBJ1-2; TRBD1 matches at 7 bases. Germline lookup yields CDR1 SGHRS and CDR2 YFSETQ. The CDR3 runs 11 residues. The J segment lost 10 bases and the V segment lost 4 bases, leaving 4 bases of the junction unmatched.